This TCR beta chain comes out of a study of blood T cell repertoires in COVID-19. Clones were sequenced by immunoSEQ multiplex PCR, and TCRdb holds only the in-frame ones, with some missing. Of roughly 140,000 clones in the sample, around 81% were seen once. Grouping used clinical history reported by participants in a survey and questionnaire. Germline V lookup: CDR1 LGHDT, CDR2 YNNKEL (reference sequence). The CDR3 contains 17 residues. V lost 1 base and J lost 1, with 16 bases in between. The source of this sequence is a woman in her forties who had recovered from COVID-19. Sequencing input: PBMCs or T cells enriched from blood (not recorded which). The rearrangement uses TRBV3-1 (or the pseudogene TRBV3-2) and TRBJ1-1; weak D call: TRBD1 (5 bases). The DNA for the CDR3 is TGTGCCAGCAGCCAAGTACCCCTGACAGTGGGGAACACTGAAGCTTTCTTT. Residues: CASSQVPLTVGNTEAFF.